The TCR beta chain described here comes from a study of immune evolution from preneoplasia to lung adenocarcinoma. Study in general: HLA loss of heterozygosity: about 7% AIS, about 15% MIA, around 35% ADC, none AAH.

Patient tissue came from resections in Japan or China, 2014–2017. Clones were read by immunoSEQ multiplex PCR, and TCRdb kept only the in-frame ones, dropping some. The repertoire consists of 6,000 to 7,500 clones, with approximately 80% occurring once and the leading ten covering approximately 7.7%. Germline V gene data show CDR1 as SGHTA and CDR2 as FQGTGA. Deletions cut 1 base from V and 7 bases from J, with 7 bases between. The CDR3 extends over 13 amino acids. Regarding the study as a whole: Later-stage lesions appeared to have more T cells, more diversity, less clonality. KRAS-mutant nodules had the highest T cell clonality.

This clone was found once. Its antigen is unidentified. The clonotype originates from a person aged 55-80 years with lung adenocarcinoma. J is TRBJ2-2 and V is TRBV7-3; D is ambiguous. The sample comprised FFPE minimally invasive lung adenocarcinoma tissue. CDR3 nucleotides: TGTGCCAGCAGCTTAAAGGCGAACGGGGAGCTGTTTTTT. The encoded protein is CASSLKANGELFF.